This T cell receptor (beta chain) emerged from a study of blood T cells in healthy people across ages. Overall study results and limits: When set beside aged donors, long-lived donors presented more naive CD4+ cells and higher diversity.

Healthy Russian Caucasian donors spanned ages about 6 to 100 years. The amount of total RNA extracted per sample was at least 5 micrograms. This clonotype has a handful of counts. Its cognate antigen is unknown. A second about 7 to 12 cycle PCR used barcoded and J-beta primers. At least 3 million CDR3-containing paired-end reads were obtained per sample. TCRdb passed the 5' RACE reads through MiXCR, listing each CDR3 protein once. This sample carries 1 million to 1.2 million distinct CDR3 sequences, around two fifths of them seen once, and the ten largest clones take roughly 13%. Source material: blood. The clonotype was recovered from a man aged 18 to 30 in good health.

CDR3 DNA: TGTGCCAGCAGCAAAAAGAGGTGGGGCACAGATACGCAGTATTTT. Residues: CASSKKRWGTDTQYF. V is TRBV21-1 and J is TRBJ2-3. TRBV21-1 is a pseudogene locus. The length of the CDR3 is 15 residues.